This T cell receptor beta chain was captured by sequencing in a study of blood T cell repertoires in COVID-19. Whole-study context: Sources were T cells, B-cell-depleted T cells, or PBMCs; the material itself was cDNA or gDNA.

The germline V gene has CDR1 LGHNT and CDR2 FRNRAP. Trimming pared 3 bases from V and 2 bases from J, leaving 13 bases between. The CDR3 sequence is 15 residues long. In the original analysis: Amplified reference gene primers provided the basis for estimating nucleated cell counts. Some clones are missing from TCRdb's copy, which holds only in-frame ones; the method was immunoSEQ multiplex PCR. V and J calls and clone size come straight from that table; D and trimming were deduced from the DNA. Of about 200,000 clones listed, around four fifths are singletons. The sample comprised peripheral blood. The chain combines TRBV12-5 with TRBJ1-1; no definite D call. The TCR comes from a woman aged 45 to 65 with acute or convalescent COVID-19. CDR3 protein: CASGLDPPGNTEAFF. The CDR3 region has the DNA TGTGCTAGTGGTTTAGACCCTCCAGGTAACACTGAAGCTTTCTTT.